Listed below are T cell receptor beta chains from one sample, sequenced in a study of breast tumors, draining lymph nodes, adjacent tissues. TCRdb re-analysed the multiplex PCR reads in MiXCR, keeping a single row per CDR3 protein. Of roughly 80,000 distinct CDR3 sequences listed, roughly 19% are singletons. The sequenced sample was axillary lymph node tissue. The receptors here all came from a female donor with breast cancer. Some clones in this sample may be carry-over from other donors' samples. Each CDR3 is given with its conserved first and last residue. Fields, in order: V gene, clone size, D gene, J gene, CDR3 DNA, CDR3 protein. D genes are given only for firm matches. Size tells how often a clone was seen (once, few, many) or the class of an expanded clone, and some rows leave it out.

V: TRBV27
size: few
D: .
J: TRBJ2-1
DNA: TGTGCCAGCAACAAGGGAATACGGTATTATGGCAATGAGCAGTTCTTC
CDR3: CASNKGIRYYGNEQFF

V: TRBV7-6
size: many
D: TRBD2
J: TRBJ2-3
DNA: TGTGCCAGCAGCTTAAGGGTAGCGGGAGGTTCGACAGATACGCAGTATTTT
CDR3: CASSLRVAGGSTDTQYF

V: TRBV28
size: .
D: TRBD1
J: TRBJ1-4
DNA: TGTGCCAGCAGCCAACAGGGGTGGGAAAAACTGTTTTTT
CDR3: CASSQQGWEKLFF

V: TRBV27
size: many
D: .
J: TRBJ1-3
DNA: TGTGCCAGCAGTTTTGGTCTCCGGAACACCATATATTTT
CDR3: CASSFGLRNTIYF

V: TRBV9
size: .
D: TRBD1
J: TRBJ1-1
DNA: TGTGCCAGCAGCGTAGGGACAGGGGGCGGATTCACTGAAGCTTTCTTT
CDR3: CASSVGTGGGFTEAFF

V: TRBV5-5
size: .
D: .
J: TRBJ1-1
DNA: TGTGCCAGCAGCCCCGGGGGGGGGGGCACTGAAGCTTCCTTT
CDR3: CASSPGGGGTEASF

V: TRBV28
size: .
D: .
J: TRBJ1-5
DNA: TGTGCCAGCAGTCCCCCCGGGCGGGCGGCTAGCAATCAGCCCCAGCATTTT
CDR3: CASSPPGRAASNQPQHF

V: TRBV20-1
size: many
D: .
J: TRBJ2-3
DNA: TGCAGTTCCCAATCAGGGAGCGGCACAGATACGCAGTATTTT
CDR3: CSSQSGSGTDTQYF

V: TRBV19
size: many
D: .
J: TRBJ1-6
DNA: TGTGCCAGTAGTGGACTGCGGCACCCCCTCCACTTT
CDR3: CASSGLRHPLHF

V: TRBV5-1
size: many
D: .
J: TRBJ1-2
DNA: TGCGCCAGCAGCACCGGACAGCCTAACTATGGCTACACCTTC
CDR3: CASSTGQPNYGYTF

V: TRBV6-1
size: few
D: .
J: TRBJ2-3
DNA: TGTGCCAGCAGCGCCCGCAGGGTCCTTAGCACAGATACGCAGTATTTT
CDR3: CASSARRVLSTDTQYF

V: TRBV28
size: many
D: TRBD1
J: TRBJ2-5
DNA: TGTGCCAGCGGAAAATTCGGACAGGCTTCGAAGACCCAGTACTTC
CDR3: CASGKFGQASKTQYF

V: TRBV20-1
size: many
D: .
J: TRBJ2-5
DNA: TGCAGTGCTAGAGAGGGACCGGAAGAGACCCAGTACTTC
CDR3: CSAREGPEETQYF

V: TRBV20-1
size: many
D: .
J: TRBJ1-5
DNA: TGCAGTGCTAGAGCGGGCGGGAATCAGCCCCAGCATTTT
CDR3: CSARAGGNQPQHF

V: TRBV7-9
size: few
D: .
J: TRBJ2-7
DNA: TGTGCCAGCAGCTCGGGACGGGTCTACGAGCAGTACTTC
CDR3: CASSSGRVYEQYF

V: TRBV5-4
size: few
D: TRBD2
J: TRBJ2-1
DNA: TGTGCCAGCAGCTTGGTTCTAGCGGGAGGACGCGCCTACAATGAGCAGTTCTTC
CDR3: CASSLVLAGGRAYNEQFF

V: TRBV19
size: many
D: .
J: TRBJ2-3
DNA: TGTGCCAGTAGGCCCGCCGGGACTTCTAGCACAGATACGCAGTATTTT
CDR3: CASRPAGTSSTDTQYF

V: TRBV19
size: many
D: .
J: TRBJ2-1
DNA: TGTGCCAGTAGTTCCACAGGAACCCCTACCAATGAGCAGTTCTTC
CDR3: CASSSTGTPTNEQFF

V: TRBV12-3/TRBV12-4
size: many
D: TRBD2
J: TRBJ2-3
DNA: TGTGCCAGCACCCTAAAAAGGACTAGCGGGAGGGTCACAGATACGCAGTATTTT
CDR3: CASTLKRTSGRVTDTQYF

V: TRBV5-6
size: many
D: TRBD2
J: TRBJ2-2
DNA: TGTGCCAGCAGGAGGAGCGGGAGGAGGACCGGGGAGCTGTTTTTT
CDR3: CASRRSGRRTGELFF

V: TRBV6-2/TRBV6-3
size: many
D: TRBD1
J: TRBJ1-2
DNA: TGTGCCAGCAGTGCAGCCGGGACAGTCTATGGCTACACCTTC
CDR3: CASSAAGTVYGYTF

V: TRBV20-1
size: many
D: .
J: TRBJ2-1
DNA: TGCAGTGCTGGTTACGGACTAAGCAATGAGCAGTTCTTC
CDR3: CSAGYGLSNEQFF

V: TRBV5-5
size: many
D: .
J: TRBJ2-1
DNA: TGTGCCAGCAGCCCGCCCGGGTGGGATGAGCAGTTCTTC
CDR3: CASSPPGWDEQFF

V: TRBV20-1
size: .
D: TRBD2
J: TRBJ2-3
DNA: TGCAGTGCTACCCGGCGGGAGAGAGCAGATACGCAATATTTT
CDR3: CSATRRERADTQYF

V: TRBV4-1
size: many
D: TRBD2
J: TRBJ2-2
DNA: TGCGCCAGCAGCCGGGGGGTTCAGGGCTCGAGCGGGAGGGAGCTGTTTTTT
CDR3: CASSRGVQGSSGRELFF

V: TRBV24-1
size: .
D: .
J: TRBJ1-2
DNA: TGTGCCACCAGTGATTCTACCGGGGGAGGGTTCGGCTACACCTTC
CDR3: CATSDSTGGGFGYTF

V: TRBV29-1
size: many
D: .
J: TRBJ1-3
DNA: TGCAGCGCGTGGGGGGACTCTGGAAACACCATATATTTT
CDR3: CSAWGDSGNTIYF

V: TRBV13
size: many
D: TRBD2
J: TRBJ2-7
DNA: TGTGCCAGCCAACTAGCGGGGGTCTACGAGCAGTACTTC
CDR3: CASQLAGVYEQYF

V: TRBV5-1
size: many
D: TRBD2
J: TRBJ2-3
DNA: TGCGCCAGCAGCTTCGGACTAGCGGGGGGTTACACAGATACGCAGTATTTT
CDR3: CASSFGLAGGYTDTQYF

V: TRBV3-1
size: .
D: .
J: TRBJ2-3
DNA: TGTGCCAGCAGCCTCCTGACGGGGAAGGATACGCAGTATTTT
CDR3: CASSLLTGKDTQYF

V: TRBV5-1
size: many
D: TRBD2
J: TRBJ2-3
DNA: TGCGCCAGCAGCTTGGGACTAGCGGGAGGAGATACGCAGTATTTT
CDR3: CASSLGLAGGDTQYF

V: TRBV27
size: .
D: .
J: TRBJ2-2
DNA: TGTGCCAGCAGTTTATCGGGGACCGGGGAGCTGTTTTTT
CDR3: CASSLSGTGELFF

V: TRBV20-1
size: many
D: .
J: TRBJ1-2
DNA: TGCAGTGCGGGCGGGGCGGAGGGGAACTATGGCTACACCTTC
CDR3: CSAGGAEGNYGYTF

V: TRBV10-3
size: many
D: .
J: TRBJ1-2
DNA: TGTGCCATCAGTGACTCCCCGGAGGGGAGCTATGGCTACACCTTC
CDR3: CAISDSPEGSYGYTF

V: TRBV4-1
size: few
D: .
J: TRBJ2-5
DNA: TGCGCCAGCAGCCAAGTTGGGATGGAGACCCAGTACTTC
CDR3: CASSQVGMETQYF

V: TRBV20-1
size: many
D: TRBD2
J: TRBJ2-1
DNA: TGCAGTGGCATCCGGCGGGAGGGCAGCAATGAGCAGTTCTTC
CDR3: CSGIRREGSNEQFF

V: TRBV2
size: many
D: TRBD1
J: TRBJ1-2
DNA: TGTGCCAGCACCCAGACAGGGAGCGATGGCTACACCTTC
CDR3: CASTQTGSDGYTF

V: TRBV5-8
size: many
D: TRBD2
J: TRBJ2-3
DNA: TGTGCCAGCAGCTTTTCTAGCGGAGACGTAACGCAGTATTTT
CDR3: CASSFSSGDVTQYF

V: TRBV7-9
size: many
D: TRBD2
J: TRBJ2-3
DNA: TGTGCCAGCAGCTCCACAATAACCGGGACTAGCGGGAGGGTTGGCACAGATACGCAGTATTTT
CDR3: CASSSTITGTSGRVGTDTQYF

V: TRBV7-3
size: .
D: .
J: TRBJ1-1
DNA: TGTGCCAGCAGCTCCGGGACGTTCACTGAAGCTTTCTTT
CDR3: CASSSGTFTEAFF

V: TRBV6-6
size: .
D: TRBD2
J: TRBJ2-7
DNA: TGTGCCAGCAGTCACTCCAGCGGGGCAAACTACGAGCAGTACTTC
CDR3: CASSHSSGANYEQYF

V: TRBV7-6
size: many
D: TRBD2
J: TRBJ2-2
DNA: TGTGCCAGCAGCTTAGCGCCGACTAGCGGTTACACGAACACCGGGGAGCTGTTTTTT
CDR3: CASSLAPTSGYTNTGELFF

V: TRBV4-3
size: many
D: .
J: TRBJ2-1
DNA: TGCGCCAGCAGCCAAGGAGAGAGGAGGGATAATGAGCAGTTCTTC
CDR3: CASSQGERRDNEQFF

V: TRBV3-1
size: .
D: TRBD1
J: TRBJ1-1
DNA: TGTGCCAGCAGCCAAGGACAGGGAGAAGCTTTCTTT
CDR3: CASSQGQGEAFF

V: TRBV3-1
size: few
D: .
J: TRBJ1-4
DNA: TGTGCCAGCAGCCGCACAGATAGAGCAAATGAAAAACTGTTTTTT
CDR3: CASSRTDRANEKLFF

V: TRBV7-9
size: many
D: TRBD1
J: TRBJ1-2
DNA: TGTGCCAGCAGCTTGGGGGTAAGGGACAGGAAATATGGCTACACCTTC
CDR3: CASSLGVRDRKYGYTF

V: TRBV7-6
size: many
D: .
J: TRBJ2-7
DNA: TGTGCCAGCAGCCTCCGGCCTTCCGGGACTTCCGAGCAGTACTTC
CDR3: CASSLRPSGTSEQYF

V: TRBV6-1
size: few
D: .
J: TRBJ1-5
DNA: TGTGCCAGCACCCCCCGGCGTGCGGTTGGCAATCAGCCCCAGCATTTT
CDR3: CASTPRRAVGNQPQHF

V: TRBV2
size: many
D: TRBD1
J: TRBJ2-3
DNA: TGTGCCAGCAGCGCCAGAAGATGGACAGGTGGGACAAGCACAGATACGCAGTATTTT
CDR3: CASSARRWTGGTSTDTQYF

V: TRBV7-8
size: few
D: .
J: TRBJ1-1
DNA: TGTGCCAGCAGCCAGGGTTTTGAAGCTTTCTTT
CDR3: CASSQGFEAFF

V: TRBV29-1
size: many
D: .
J: TRBJ2-7
DNA: TGCAGCGTTGAGTCGAGCGGGTGGGGTAACGACGAGCAGTACTTC
CDR3: CSVESSGWGNDEQYF

V: TRBV7-9
size: many
D: .
J: TRBJ1-2
DNA: TGTGCCAGCAGCTTAGGGCAGGGCGGCGGCTACACCTTC
CDR3: CASSLGQGGGYTF

V: TRBV5-4
size: many
D: TRBD2
J: TRBJ2-7
DNA: TGTGCCAGCAGCTCTAGCGGGAGGGCCCTGAACGAGCAGTACTTC
CDR3: CASSSSGRALNEQYF

V: TRBV4-1
size: few
D: TRBD2
J: TRBJ2-1
DNA: TGCGCCAGCAGCCAGGGACTAGCGGGACGATACAATGAGCAGTTCTTC
CDR3: CASSQGLAGRYNEQFF